The subject of this entry is one T cell receptor beta chain. Germline CDR1 SEHNR, CDR2 FQNEAQ (reference sequence). Trimming shortened V by 0 bases and J by 3 bases, and 12 bases separated the two germline ends. This CDR3 has 17 residues. This specimen comes from a study of Graves' ophthalmopathy and Graves' hyperthyroidism. RNA transcripts were the template, and TCR beta CDR3 regions were amplified from them. RT-PCR with HTBI primers came first, then second-round multiplex PCR. TCRdb ran MiXCR on the multiplex PCR reads and lists one entry per CDR3 protein. The data show 500,000 to 800,000 distinct CDR3 sequences, with more than 40% seen just once and 3% to 3.5% held by the top ten.

The sequenced sample consisted of peripheral blood. The V and J genes are TRBV7-9 and TRBJ2-6; D perhaps matches TRBD1 (6 bases). The source of this sequence is an adult man with Graves' ophthalmopathy. CDR3 coding DNA: TGTGCCAGCAGCTTAGCCGCAGGGGAGAATGGGGCCAACGTCCTGACTTTC. Translating it yields CASSLAAGENGANVLTF.